This entry lists 20 T cell receptor delta chains sequenced from one sample in a study of gamma-delta chains in newborns, infants, children. TCRdb called clones anew from the reads with CATT. The sample carries around 12,000 delta-chain clones, about 3.6% recorded once. Sequencing used blood. All receptors derive from a child who was a newborn, infant or young child, either healthy, febrile or measles-vaccinated (not recorded which).

This clone was observed a handful of times. The gene calls are TRDV2 and TRDJ3; D ambiguous. Germline CDR1 reads GEAIGNYY; CDR2 reads EKD. The CDR3 totals 15 residues. The V end was cut by 0 bases, the J end by 8 bases, with 10 bases between. The CDR3 region has the DNA TGTGCCTGTGACACCGTAAGTCGTTACACCCGACAGATGTTTTTC. It is translated as CACDTVSRYTRQMFF.

The rearrangement uses TRDV1 and TRDJ1; 7 bases map to TRDD2. Germline-derived CDR1 and CDR2 are TSWWSYY and QGS. Trimming removed 3 bases from V and 0 bases from J; junction bases left unmatched: 19. This CDR3 comprises 20 residues. Here the CDR3 reads CALGERISYGADSYTDKLIF. The CDR3 region has the DNA TGTGCTCTTGGGGAGCGCATTTCCTACGGGGCGGACTCGTACACCGATAAACTCATCTTT.

This clone is classed as medium-sized (0.01 to 0.1%). V is TRDV2 and J is TRDJ3, with 8 bases aligning to TRDD3. Trimming took 1 base from V and 0 from J; bases not matched to a gene: 7. The CDR3 is 19 amino acids. Germline CDR1 GEAIGNYY, CDR2 EKD. CDR3 in amino acids: CACDTMGDSSSWDTRQMFF. The CDR3 DNA reads as TGTGCCTGTGACACGATGGGGGATTCAAGCTCCTGGGACACCCGACAGATGTTTTTC.

This rearrangement joins TRDV1 to TRDJ2; 10 bases are shared with TRDD3. The V segment lost 1 base and the J segment 5 bases; nucleotides outside the gene matches: 13. Germline CDR1 is TSWWSYY and CDR2 is QGS. The CDR3 covers 19 residues. The CDR3 loop is CALGERSSYWGIPTAQLFF. CDR3 coding DNA: TGTGCTCTTGGGGAACGGTCCTCGTACTGGGGGATTCCCACAGCACAACTCTTCTTT.

This clone was observed a handful of times. The chain recombines TRDV2 with TRDJ1; D might be TRDD3 (6 bases). The germline V gene encodes CDR1 GEAIGNYY and CDR2 EKD. The CDR3 totals 17 residues. V was shortened by 1 base and J by 9 bases, with 26 bases between the two germline ends. The CDR3 nucleotides read TGTGCCTGTGACACGGGAGGTCTAGGGGATCCGGGTCGGGAACTCATCTTT. Translation gives CACDTGGLGDPGRELIF.

In regard to this clone: This could be a read error, since a much larger clone is one nucleotide away. The same CDR3 can be traced to other DNA sequences in this sample. This chain joins TRDV2 and TRDJ3, with 11 positions matching TRDD3. CDR3 length equals 19 residues. CDR1 and CDR2 from the germline V gene are GEAIGNYY and EKD. DNA of the CDR3: TGTGCCTGCGACACCGTACTGGGGGATAACTCCTGGGACACCCGACAGATGTTTTTC. It is translated as CACDTVLGDNSWDTRQMFF.

Regarding this clone: A read error is the likely source, as a far larger clone sits one nucleotide away. The chain joins TRDV2 to TRDJ3, with D perhaps TRDD3 (6 bases). Germline loops: CDR1 GEAIGNYY, CDR2 EKD. The CDR3 has 20 residues. This chain's CDR3 is CACDTAGDYRSSWGTRQMFF. CDR3 DNA: TGTGCCTGTGACACCGCCGGGGATTACCGGAGCTCCTGGGGCACCCGACAGATGTTTTTC.

This clone was counted a few times. V is TRDV1 and J is TRDJ1, with 9 bases that match TRDD3. The CDR3 length is 15 residues. Germline lookup yields CDR1 TSWWSYY and CDR2 QGS. V lost 4 bases to trimming and J lost 3 bases; unmatched junction nucleotides: 6. CDR3 DNA sequence: TGTGCTCTTGGGGTTATGGGGGGGATACCCGATAAACTCATCTTT. Protein product: CALGVMGGIPDKLIF.

On this clone itself: This specimen includes other DNA sequences encoding the same CDR3. This chain joins TRDV1 and TRDJ1, with 7 bases lining up with TRDD3. This CDR3 is 19 amino acids long. The V gene end was trimmed by 3 bases and the J gene end by 4 bases; junction bases not matched to a gene: 20. CDR1 and CDR2 from the germline V gene are TSWWSYY and QGS. The CDR3 DNA follows: TGTGCTCTTGGGGATCCCATGTCCCGGCCTGGGGGTAAGATCGATAAACTCATCTTT. It yields the protein CALGDPMSRPGGKIDKLIF.

V is TRDV2 and J is TRDJ3, with 13 bases matching TRDD3. Germline V gene data show CDR1 as GEAIGNYY and CDR2 as EKD. V was pared by 3 bases and J by 2 bases, with 12 bases of the junction left unmatched. This CDR3 has 21 residues. CDR3 residues: CACDPPYWGIRMPWDTRQMFF. The CDR3 nucleotides are TGTGCCTGTGACCCCCCCTACTGGGGGATACGAATGCCCTGGGACACCCGACAGATGTTTTTC.

This clone appeared a few times. The genes are TRDV2 and TRDJ1; no firm D call. CDR1 and CDR2 (germline): GEAIGNYY, EKD. Trimming left V 3 bases short and J 11 bases short, with 9 bases between. The CDR3 is 10 amino acids. The CDR3 loop is CACDPVALIF. Here the CDR3 DNA reads TGTGCCTGTGACCCGGTAGCCCTCATCTTT.

This clone is deemed medium-sized. The chain uses TRDV1 and TRDJ1; D is ambiguous. The germline CDR1 and CDR2 sequences are TSWWSYY and QGS. This CDR3 spans 15 amino acids. V gave up 2 bases and J gave up 1 base, with 11 bases separating them. The CDR3 DNA reads TGTGCTCTTGGGGAAATCGGCCCGTTCACCGATAAACTCATCTTT. Its translation: CALGEIGPFTDKLIF.

The genes are TRDV2 and TRDJ2; 8 nucleotides align to TRDD3. CDR1 is GEAIGNYY and CDR2 is EKD in the germline V gene. J was trimmed by 4 bases and V by 3 bases; bases with no gene match: 3. There are 14 residues in the CDR3. DNA of the CDR3: TGTGCCTGTGACCGGCTGGGGGAGACAGCACAACTCTTCTTT. It is translated as CACDRLGETAQLFF.

Only a few counts were recorded for this clone. The gene calls are TRAV29/DV5 and TRDJ1; 9 bases match TRDD2. The V segment lost 1 base and the J segment 2 bases; nucleotides outside the gene matches: 15. CDR3 size: 18 residues. The germline gives CDR1 NSMFDY, CDR2 ISSIKDK. The CDR3, as DNA: TGTGCAGCAAGCCTAGGCCTTCCTACGTGGGGGTTGACCGATAAACTCATCTTT. Translated: CAASLGLPTWGLTDKLIF.

The V gene is TRDV1, the J gene TRDJ1; D unclear. The germline V gene encodes CDR1 TSWWSYY and CDR2 QGS. The CDR3 has 16 amino acids. V was cut by 2 bases and J by 0 bases, with 13 bases left in between. In DNA, the CDR3 is TGTGCTCTTGGGGAATGTCGGGCGCTGTACACCGATAAACTCATCTTT. Translating it yields CALGECRALYTDKLIF.

J is TRDJ1 and V is TRDV2; D is unresolved. Per the germline V gene, CDR1 is GEAIGNYY and CDR2 is EKD. This CDR3 comprises 16 residues. V lost 3 bases and J 0 bases, leaving 16 bases between the germline ends. CDR3 in amino acids: CACDSRKGFYTDKLIF. The CDR3 DNA is TGTGCCTGTGACTCTCGGAAGGGTTTCTACACCGATAAACTCATCTTT.

There are a few counts of this clone. This rearrangement joins TRDV2 to TRDJ1; 7 bases are shared with TRDD3. With 0 bases clipped from V and 1 base from J, the junction kept 13 bases outside the gene matches. CDR1 GEAIGNYY and CDR2 EKD come from the germline V gene. The CDR3 contains 18 residues. As DNA, the CDR3 is TGTGCCTGTGACACCGTTCAAGATGGGGGAATCATCACCGATAAACTCATCTTT. Its protein product is CACDTVQDGGIITDKLIF.

This clone was picked up a small number of times. Other nucleotide sequences in the sample specify the same CDR3. V usage is TRDV2 and J usage is TRDJ2, with TRDD3 identical over 8 bases. The CDR3 extends over 19 amino acids. CDR1 is GEAIGNYY, CDR2 EKD, per germline. With 0 bases clipped from V and 3 bases from J, the junction kept 14 bases outside the gene matches. This CDR3 reads CACDTVRGGDTPLTAQLFF. CDR3 nucleotide sequence: TGTGCCTGTGACACCGTCCGTGGTGGGGATACACCGCTGACAGCACAACTCTTCTTT.

This chain uses TRDV3 with TRDJ1, with D maybe TRDD3 (6 bases). Trimming removed 1 base at V and 5 bases at J, with 23 bases between. The CDR3 contains 16 residues. Germline V gene lookup returns CDR1 TVYSNPD and CDR2 GDNSRS (reference sequence). CDR3 in DNA: TGTGCCTTTATGGGATTATTGACTGGGAGTACAGATAAACTCATCTTT. Protein product: CAFMGLLTGSTDKLIF. Complete variable domain (other parts from reference TRDV3 and TRDJ1): CDKVTQSSPDQTVASGSEVVLLCTYDTVYSNPDLFWYRIRPDYSFQFVFYGDNSRSEGADFTQGRFSVKHILTQKAFHLVISPVRTEDSATYYCAFMGLLTGSTDKLIFGKGTRVTVEP.

This clone was observed a handful of times. CDR3 coding DNA: TGTGCTCTTGGGGAACGACCCGGCCGCGTCTGGATCCCGTACACCGATAAACTCATCTTT. It codes for CALGERPGRVWIPYTDKLIF. This rearrangement joins TRDV1 to TRDJ1; D is uncertain. V lost 1 base and J lost 0, with 24 bases in between. This CDR3 is built from 20 residues. The germline V gene has CDR1 TSWWSYY and CDR2 QGS.